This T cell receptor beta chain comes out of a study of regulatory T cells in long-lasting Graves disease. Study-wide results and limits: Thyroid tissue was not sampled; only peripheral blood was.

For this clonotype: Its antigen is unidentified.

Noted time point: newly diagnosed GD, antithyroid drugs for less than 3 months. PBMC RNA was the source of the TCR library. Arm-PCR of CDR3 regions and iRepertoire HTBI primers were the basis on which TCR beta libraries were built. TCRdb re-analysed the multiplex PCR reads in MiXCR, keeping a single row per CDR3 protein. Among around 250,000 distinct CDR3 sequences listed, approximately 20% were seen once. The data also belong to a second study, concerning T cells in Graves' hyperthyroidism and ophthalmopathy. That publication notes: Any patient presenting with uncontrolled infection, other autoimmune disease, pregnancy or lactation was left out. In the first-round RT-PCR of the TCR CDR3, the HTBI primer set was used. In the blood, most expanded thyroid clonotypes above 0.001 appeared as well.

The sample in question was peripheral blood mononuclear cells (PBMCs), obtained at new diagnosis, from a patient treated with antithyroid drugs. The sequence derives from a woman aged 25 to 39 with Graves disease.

CDR3 DNA: TGCAGTGCCCGGGGCCAGGGGGCAGAAGAGACCCAGTACTTC. Translating it yields CSARGQGAEETQYF. The J gene is TRBJ2-5, the V gene TRBV20-1, with 8 bases aligning to TRBD1. Germline loops: CDR1 DFQATT, CDR2 SNEGSKA (reference sequence). V lost 6 bases, J lost 3 bases, and 9 bases stayed unmatched. The CDR3 runs to 14 residues.